This is a list of T cell receptor beta chains from one sample in a study of cytomegalovirus exposure and HLA in healthy donors. The repertoire was sequenced with immunoSEQ multiplex PCR; TCRdb's copy has only in-frame clones and lacks some. The sample holds some 90,000 clones, about 96% seen once. What was sequenced was PBMCs. The source is a man younger than 35 in good health and CMV-seronegative. Both conserved end residues are part of each CDR3. The D gene is left open where the match is weak. Where a row states a size, it is once, few, many or the class of an expanded clone; other rows omit it.

TRBD2 | TRBJ2-2 | 15 | - | TRBV2 | TGTGCCAGCAGTCAGCGGGAGGTTTTAACCGGGGAGCTGTTTTTT | CASSQREVLTGELFF
- | TRBJ1-1 | 14 | - | TRBV9 | TGTGCCAGCAGCGTAGATTCCCAGAACACTGAAGCTTTCTTT | CASSVDSQNTEAFF
TRBD1 | TRBJ2-2 | 16 | - | TRBV4-3 | TGCGCCAGCAGCCAAGAGACAGGGGCGAACACCGGGGAGCTGTTTTTT | CASSQETGANTGELFF
TRBD2 | TRBJ2-1 | 13 | - | TRBV5-6 | TGTGCCAGCAGGGCCGGGGGGAGAGGTGAGCAGTTCTTC | CASRAGGRGEQFF
TRBD1 | TRBJ2-1 | 14 | - | TRBV5-6 | TGTGCCAGCAGCCCCGGGACAGCCTACAATGAGCAGTTCTTC | CASSPGTAYNEQFF
- | TRBJ1-3 | 15 | - | TRBV5-1 | TGCGCCAGCAGCTTCGCCAGGGCCTCTGGAAACACCATATATTTT | CASSFARASGNTIYF
- | TRBJ2-2 | 16 | - | TRBV5-1 | TGCGCCAGCAGCCCCCCCGGCGGAGCTAACACCGGGGAGCTGTTTTTT | CASSPPGGANTGELFF
- | TRBJ2-7 | 13 | - | TRBV11-2 | TGTGCCAGCAGCTTAGATGGCCGTTACGAGCAGTACTTC | CASSLDGRYEQYF
- | TRBJ1-2 | 11 | - | TRBV7-9 | TGTGCCAGCATCACAGACTATGGCTACACCTTC | CASITDYGYTF
- | TRBJ2-7 | 14 | once | TRBV6-1 | TGTGCCAGCAGTGAGGCAGGCTGGGCCTACGAGCAGTACTTC | CASSEAGWAYEQYF
- | TRBJ2-7 | 13 | - | TRBV21-1 | TGTGCCAGCACCACCGGGACTAGCTACGAGCAGTACTTC | CASTTGTSYEQYF
- | TRBJ1-2 | 16 | - | TRBV4-1 | TGCGCCAGCAGCCAAGTTACGTCACTGGAGTCCTATGGCTACACCTTC | CASSQVTSLESYGYTF
TRBD1 | TRBJ1-1 | 14 | - | TRBV27 | TGTGCCAGCAGTTTCCACAGGGGAGGCACTGAAGCTTTCTTT | CASSFHRGGTEAFF
- | TRBJ2-2 | 16 | - | TRBV28 | TGTGCCAGCAGTCCGCTGGACACAGCCAACACCGGGGAGCTGTTTTTT | CASSPLDTANTGELFF
- | TRBJ2-7 | 14 | - | TRBV4-1 | TGCGCCAGCAGCCCACCCGGGTTTTCCTACGAGCAGTACTTC | CASSPPGFSYEQYF
- | TRBJ2-6 | 15 | - | TRBV7-8 | TGTGCCAGCAGTTCACAGGGCTTTGGGGCCAACGTCCTGACTTTC | CASSSQGFGANVLTF
TRBD1 | TRBJ1-2 | 14 | - | TRBV6-5 | TGTGCCAGCAGCTCACCGGGACAGGCCTATGGCTACACCTTC | CASSSPGQAYGYTF
- | TRBJ2-3 | 14 | once | TRBV6-5 | TGTGCCAGCAGTTACCAACCAGAGCGAGATACGCAGTATTTT | CASSYQPERDTQYF
- | TRBJ2-6 | 15 | once | TRBV5-5 | TGTGCCAGCAGCTTAGACTTCTCTGGGGCCAACGTCCTGACTTTC | CASSLDFSGANVLTF
- | TRBJ2-1 | 13 | - | TRBV15 | TGTGCCACCAGCCAGGGGAACTACAATGAGCAGTTCTTC | CATSQGNYNEQFF
- | TRBJ2-2 | 14 | - | TRBV5-1 | TGCGCCAGTTCGACAGATAAGAACACCGGGGAGCTGTTTTTT | CASSTDKNTGELFF